These T cell receptor beta chains were read from a single sample in a study of regulatory T cells in long-lasting Graves disease. TCRdb reanalysed the multiplex PCR reads using MiXCR and keeps one entry per CDR3 protein. The sample lists a few hundred thousand distinct CDR3 sequences, roughly 25% occurring once. The starting material was peripheral blood mononuclear cells (PBMCs), obtained when the disease was refractory, from a patient treated with antithyroid drugs. The receptors were gathered from a woman between 35 and 50 years old with Graves disease. Both conserved end residues are part of each CDR3. D genes are given only for firm matches. The listing skips clone size in some rows; elsewhere it reads once, few, many or a size class.

J gene	V gene	D gene	clone size	CDR3 DNA	CDR3 protein
TRBJ2-3	TRBV7-8	.	once	TGTGCCAGCAGTGAAACTTGGCGACGCACAGATACGCAGTATTTT	CASSETWRRTDTQYF
TRBJ2-3	TRBV28	.	.	TGTGCCAGCAGTTTAAGGCCCGGGCAGGCAAGCACAGATACGCAGTATTTT	CASSLRPGQASTDTQYF
TRBJ1-1	TRBV19	.	many	TGTGCCAGTAGTACCTGGACAGAAACTGAAGCTTTCTTT	CASSTWTETEAFF
TRBJ1-4	TRBV10-1	TRBD1	.	TGCGCCAGCGCCGAAGGGGGACAGGGGAATGAAAAACTGTTTTTT	CASAEGGQGNEKLFF
TRBJ1-6	TRBV9	.	few	TGTGCCAGCAGCGTAATGGGGAATTCACCCCTCCACTTT	CASSVMGNSPLHF
TRBJ2-2	TRBV7-8	TRBD2	few	TGTGCCAGCAGCTTAGCTCCTGGGGGGGAGAGACTTACGAACACCGGGGAGCTGTTTTTT	CASSLAPGGERLTNTGELFF
TRBJ2-7	TRBV20-1	TRBD1	many	TGCAGTGCTAGAGGCCGGGACAGGTTGTTATGGCAGTACTTC	CSARGRDRLLWQYF
TRBJ2-7	TRBV6-7	.	few	TGTGCCAGCAGTTACCCCTTACCGAGCTCCTACGAGCAGTACTTC	CASSYPLPSSYEQYF
TRBJ1-1	TRBV28	.	many	TGTGCCAGCAGCACGAGGGGTCGGGGGGTTGCGAACACTGAAGCTTTCTTT	CASSTRGRGVANTEAFF
TRBJ1-2	TRBV20-1	.	many	TGCAGTGCTTCCCTCTCGACGGGAAACTATGGCTACACCTTC	CSASLSTGNYGYTF
TRBJ1-5	TRBV7-9	.	.	TGTGCCAGCAGCTTAGTCCTTCAGGCTCCCAATAGCAATCAGCCCCAGCATTTT	CASSLVLQAPNSNQPQHF
TRBJ1-6	TRBV5-4	.	few	TGTGCCAGCAGCTTGTCCGGGGCAGGGTGGAATTCACCCCTCCACTTT	CASSLSGAGWNSPLHF
TRBJ2-1	TRBV28	.	.	TGTGCCAGCAGTTTCCTACTCGGGGTGGGGGAGCAGTTCTTC	CASSFLLGVGEQFF
TRBJ1-1	TRBV30	.	.	TGTGCCTGGAGTCGGGACGGCACTGAAGCTTTCTTT	CAWSRDGTEAFF
TRBJ2-5	TRBV2	.	many	TGTGCCAGCAGTGGGGCGGGCGAGACCCAGTACTTC	CASSGAGETQYF
TRBJ1-3	TRBV28	.	many	TGTGCCAGCAGTCCGCGTTTCTCTGGAAACACCATATATTTT	CASSPRFSGNTIYF
TRBJ1-1	TRBV28	.	many	TGTGCCAGCAGTTTTCCCGCGGCTGAAGCTTTCTTT	CASSFPAAEAFF
TRBJ2-7	TRBV29-1	TRBD1	.	TGCAGCGTTGTAGGGGGCAGGGGCTACGAGCGGTACTTC	CSVVGGRGYERYF
TRBJ1-5	TRBV2	.	many	TGTGCCAGTCAATCAAGGGTGCAGCCCCAGCATTTT	CASQSRVQPQHF
TRBJ2-7	TRBV7-8	TRBD2	many	TGTGCCAGCAGCTTAGCGCGGATAGCGGGAGGACTTTCCTACGAGCAGTACTTC	CASSLARIAGGLSYEQYF
TRBJ2-7	TRBV5-6	.	few	TGTGCCAGCAGCATGGGACAACGATACGAGCAGTACTTC	CASSMGQRYEQYF
TRBJ1-4	TRBV28	TRBD1	many	TGTGCCAGCAGTTTTGACATGGACAGGGAAGATGAAAAACTGTTTTTT	CASSFDMDREDEKLFF
TRBJ1-2	TRBV12-3/TRBV12-4	TRBD1	many	TGTGCCAGCAGGAGGGACAGCTGGTATGGCTACACCTTC	CASRRDSWYGYTF
TRBJ2-2	TRBV27	.	.	TGTGCCAGCAGCTGGTACGCGGGACAAACGAACACCGGGGAGCTGTTTTTT	CASSWYAGQTNTGELFF
TRBJ2-7	TRBV12-3/TRBV12-4	.	many	TGTGCCAGCAAACTGGGGCGCGAGTCCTACGAGCAGTACTTC	CASKLGRESYEQYF
TRBJ2-7	TRBV28	TRBD1	many	TGTGCCAGCAGATCAGGACAGGGCGTTCCTTACGAGCAGTACTTC	CASRSGQGVPYEQYF
TRBJ2-5	TRBV6-5	.	few	TGTGCCAGCAGTTACTCATGGGTTCAGACCCAGTACTTC	CASSYSWVQTQYF
TRBJ2-5	TRBV28	.	many	TGTGCCAGCAGCGACCTGGAGACCCAGTACTTC	CASSDLETQYF
TRBJ2-1	TRBV12-3/TRBV12-4	.	few	TGTGCCAGCAGCTCAAGCAGGGTTAATGAGCAGTTCTTC	CASSSSRVNEQFF
TRBJ1-1	TRBV27	.	many	TGTGCCAGCAGTTTGTATCCGAAAGGGACTGAAGCTTTCTTT	CASSLYPKGTEAFF
TRBJ1-2	TRBV5-6	TRBD1	few	TGTGCCAGCAGCTTGGGTCCAGGACAGGGGTTGGACTATGGCTACACCTTC	CASSLGPGQGLDYGYTF
TRBJ2-7	TRBV12-3/TRBV12-4	.	few	TGTGCCAGCAATCCGGACGGAACCTCCTACGAGCAGTACTTC	CASNPDGTSYEQYF
TRBJ2-7	TRBV28	.	many	TGTGCCAGCAGCTTCGGAGCTTACGAGCAGTACTTC	CASSFGAYEQYF
TRBJ1-3	TRBV20-1	.	few	TGCAGTGCTCCGGACTTTTCCTCTGGAAACACCATATATTTT	CSAPDFSSGNTIYF
TRBJ1-4	TRBV29-1	TRBD1	.	TGCAGCGTTGCCAAGGGACAGATAGATGAAAAACTGTTTTTT	CSVAKGQIDEKLFF
TRBJ1-5	TRBV4-1	TRBD1	.	TGCGCCAGCAGCCAGGGGGACAGGGGGAATCAGCCCCAGCATTTT	CASSQGDRGNQPQHF
TRBJ2-2	TRBV5-1	.	many	TGTGCCAGCAGTTTTCAGGGCGGAACCGGGGAGCTGTTTTTT	CASSFQGGTGELFF
TRBJ2-5	TRBV12-3/TRBV12-4	TRBD1	.	TGTGCCACCAGTGAGGCCGGGACAGCACAAGAGACCCAGTACTTC	CATSEAGTAQETQYF
TRBJ1-2	TRBV6-2/TRBV6-3	.	.	TGTGCCAGCATTTCAAGCCCCCAGGGATCGACCTTC	CASISSPQGSTF
TRBJ2-3	TRBV20-1	TRBD1	many	TGCAGTGCTAGACTTAACAGGGGAACAGATACGCAGTATTTT	CSARLNRGTDTQYF
TRBJ2-3	TRBV27	.	.	TGTGCCAGCAGCGCGGGACTGGGGGGCACAGATACGCAGTATTTT	CASSAGLGGTDTQYF
TRBJ2-2	TRBV6-1	.	.	TGTGCCAGCAGGTATCGGGGAAGATCCGGGGAGCTGTTTTTT	CASRYRGRSGELFF
TRBJ1-1	TRBV7-9	TRBD1	few	TGTGCCAGCACCTCCGGACAGGGCCCCGAAGCTTTCTTT	CASTSGQGPEAFF
TRBJ2-5	TRBV9	TRBD2	.	TGTGCCAGCAGCGACCATCCCCAGCGGGAGGGCCGAGGGACCCAGTACTTC	CASSDHPQREGRGTQYF
TRBJ2-7	TRBV5-4	.	many	TGTGCCAGCAGCATAGACACGAGGCCTAGCTCCTACGAGCAGTACTTC	CASSIDTRPSSYEQYF
TRBJ1-1	TRBV28	.	many	TGTGCCAGCAGTTTTCGAGACATACCCCCGTGGAGCCAGACTGAAACTTTCTTT	CASSFRDIPPWSQTETFF
TRBJ1-1	TRBV3-1	.	.	TGTGCCAGCAGCCAAAAAGCGTCCGGCACTGAAGCTTTCTTT	CASSQKASGTEAFF
TRBJ2-7	TRBV25-1	TRBD2	.	TGTGCCAGCAGTGGGCGGTGGGGTAGCGGGAGGGGCGACGAGCAGTACTTC	CASSGRWGSGRGDEQYF
TRBJ2-5	TRBV19	.	few	TGTGCCAGTAGTCAAAGGGACTGGTACCAAGAGACCCAGTACTTC	CASSQRDWYQETQYF
TRBJ2-7	TRBV2	TRBD1	many	TGTGCCAGCGGCCGAGCCGGGACAGACTACGAGCAGTACTTC	CASGRAGTDYEQYF
TRBJ1-5	TRBV19	.	few	TGTGCCAGTAGTATAGGAGGGGGGTATCAGCCCCAGCATTTT	CASSIGGGYQPQHF
TRBJ1-1	TRBV2	TRBD1	many	TGTGCCAGCAGTGAAGGACAGGGACCATTATCTGAAGCTTTCTTT	CASSEGQGPLSEAFF
TRBJ2-1	TRBV10-2	TRBD2	few	TGCGCCAGCTCTCCCGGGGGGAATCACTACAATGAGCAGTTCTTC	CASSPGGNHYNEQFF
TRBJ1-2	TRBV20-1	.	many	TGCAGTGCTAGAGGCCTATATGGCTACACCTTC	CSARGLYGYTF
TRBJ2-7	TRBV6-1	TRBD2	many	TGTGCCAGCAGTGAAGGACTAGCGGGAGTGGGGGCCTACGAGCAGTACTTC	CASSEGLAGVGAYEQYF
TRBJ2-7	TRBV2	.	many	TGTGCCAGCCGCCGGAGGGGGTCCGCCTACGAGCAGTACTTC	CASRRRGSAYEQYF
TRBJ1-2	TRBV9	.	.	TGTGCCAGCAGCCCCGGGGCGCCCGAGGACTATGGCTACACCTTC	CASSPGAPEDYGYTF
TRBJ1-5	TRBV19	TRBD1	few	TGTGCCAGTAGTATTGCGGGGACAGCGACCCAGCATTTT	CASSIAGTATQHF
TRBJ1-2	TRBV11-2	TRBD1	few	TGTGCCAGCAGCCAGAAGGGACAGGGGCCCAACTATGGCTACACCTTC	CASSQKGQGPNYGYTF
TRBJ1-5	TRBV6-1	TRBD1	many	TGTGCCAGCAACAACAGGGGTGACAATCAGCCCCAGCATTTT	CASNNRGDNQPQHF